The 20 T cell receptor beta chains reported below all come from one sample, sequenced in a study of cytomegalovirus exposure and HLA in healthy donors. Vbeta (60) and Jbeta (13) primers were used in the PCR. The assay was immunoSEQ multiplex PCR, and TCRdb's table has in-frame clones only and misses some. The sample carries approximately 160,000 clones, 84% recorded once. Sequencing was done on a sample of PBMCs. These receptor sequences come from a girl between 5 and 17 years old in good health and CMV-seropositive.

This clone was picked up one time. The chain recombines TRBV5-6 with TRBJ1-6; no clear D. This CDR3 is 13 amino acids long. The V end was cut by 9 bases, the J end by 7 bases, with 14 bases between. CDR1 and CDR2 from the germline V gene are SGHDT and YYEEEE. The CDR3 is CATGISANSPLHF. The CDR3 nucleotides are TGTGCCACCGGGATTAGCGCCAATTCACCCCTCCACTTT.

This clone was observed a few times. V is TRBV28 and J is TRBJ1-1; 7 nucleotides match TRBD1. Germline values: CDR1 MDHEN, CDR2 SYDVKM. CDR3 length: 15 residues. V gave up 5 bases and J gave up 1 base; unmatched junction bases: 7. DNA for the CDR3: TGTGCCAGCAGTCCAACCGGGACAGCGAACACTGAAGCTTTCTTT. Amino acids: CASSPTGTANTEAFF.

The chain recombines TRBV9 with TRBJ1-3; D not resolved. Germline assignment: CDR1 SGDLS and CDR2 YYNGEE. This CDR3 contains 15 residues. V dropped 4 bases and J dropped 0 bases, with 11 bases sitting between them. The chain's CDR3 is CASSLTPSSGNTIYF. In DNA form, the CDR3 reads TGTGCCAGCAGCCTTACCCCCAGCTCTGGAAACACCATATATTTT. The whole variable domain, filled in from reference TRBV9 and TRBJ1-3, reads DSGVTQTPKHLITATGQRVTLRCSPRSGDLSVYWYQQSLDQGLQFLIQYYNGEERAKGNILERFSAQQFPDLHSELNLSSLELGDSALYFCASSLTPSSGNTIYFGEGSWLTVV.

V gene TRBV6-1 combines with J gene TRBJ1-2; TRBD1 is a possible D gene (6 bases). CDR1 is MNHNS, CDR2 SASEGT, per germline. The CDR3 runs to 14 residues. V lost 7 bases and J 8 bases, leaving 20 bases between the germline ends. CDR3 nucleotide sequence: TGTGCCAGCACTCCCCGGCGGGGGCGCGGCGGCTACACCTTC. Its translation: CASTPRRGRGGYTF.

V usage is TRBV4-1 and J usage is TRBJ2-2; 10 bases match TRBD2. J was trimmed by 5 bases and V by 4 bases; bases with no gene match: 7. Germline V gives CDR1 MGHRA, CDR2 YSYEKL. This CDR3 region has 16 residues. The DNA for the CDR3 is TGCGCCAGCAGCCTAGAGAGACTAGCGGGTACCGGGGAGCTGTTTTTT. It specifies CASSLERLAGTGELFF.

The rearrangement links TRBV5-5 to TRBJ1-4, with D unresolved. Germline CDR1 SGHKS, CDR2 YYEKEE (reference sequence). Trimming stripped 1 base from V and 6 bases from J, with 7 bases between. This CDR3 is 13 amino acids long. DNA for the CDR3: TGTGCCAGCAGCTTGTTCGGAGATGAAAAACTGTTTTTT. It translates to CASSLFGDEKLFF. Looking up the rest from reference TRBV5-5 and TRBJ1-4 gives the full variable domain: DAGVTQSPTHLIKTRGQQVTLRCSPISGHKSVSWYQQVLGQGPQFIFQYYEKEERGRGNFPDRFSARQFPNYSSELNVNALLLGDSALYLCASSLFGDEKLFFGSGTQLSVL.

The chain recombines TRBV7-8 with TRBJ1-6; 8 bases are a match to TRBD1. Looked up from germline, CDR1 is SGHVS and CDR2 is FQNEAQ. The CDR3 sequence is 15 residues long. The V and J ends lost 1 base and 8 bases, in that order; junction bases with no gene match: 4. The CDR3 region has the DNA TGTGCCAGCAGCTTAGAAGACAGGGGTTATTCACCCCTCCACTTT. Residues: CASSLEDRGYSPLHF. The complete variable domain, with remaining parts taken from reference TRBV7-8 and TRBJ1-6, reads GAGVSQSPRYKVAKRGQDVALRCDPISGHVSLFWYQQALGQGPEFLTYFQNEAQLDKSGLPSDRFFAERPEGSVSTLKIQRTQQEDSAVYLCASSLEDRGYSPLHFGNGTRLTVT.

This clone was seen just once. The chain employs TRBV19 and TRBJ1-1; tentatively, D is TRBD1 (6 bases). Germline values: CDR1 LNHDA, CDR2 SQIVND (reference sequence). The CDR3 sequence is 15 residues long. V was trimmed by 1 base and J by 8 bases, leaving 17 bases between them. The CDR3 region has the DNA TGTGCCAGTAGTATAGTCGGCCAGGGGAAGGGGGAAGCTTTCTTT. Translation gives CASSIVGQGKGEAFF.

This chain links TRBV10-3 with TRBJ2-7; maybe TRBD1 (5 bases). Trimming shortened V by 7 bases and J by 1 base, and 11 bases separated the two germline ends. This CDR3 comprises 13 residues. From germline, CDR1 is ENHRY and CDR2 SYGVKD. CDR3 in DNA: TGTGCCATCACCCCGGACACTTCCTACGAGCAGTACTTC. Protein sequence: CAITPDTSYEQYF.

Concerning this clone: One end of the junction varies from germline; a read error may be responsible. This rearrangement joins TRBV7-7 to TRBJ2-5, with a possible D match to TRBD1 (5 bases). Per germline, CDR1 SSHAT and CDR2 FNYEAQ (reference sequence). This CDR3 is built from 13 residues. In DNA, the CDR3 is TGTGCTAGCAGCTTGTCAGGGCCGGAGACCCAGTACTTC. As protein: CASSLSGPETQYF.

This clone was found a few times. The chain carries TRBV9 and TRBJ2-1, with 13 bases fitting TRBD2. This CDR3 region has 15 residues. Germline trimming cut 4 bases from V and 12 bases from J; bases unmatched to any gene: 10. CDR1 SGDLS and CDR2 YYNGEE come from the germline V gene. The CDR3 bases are TGTGCCAGCAGCCTGACTAGCGGGGGGCCCTCGGGGCAGTTCTTC. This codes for CASSLTSGGPSGQFF.

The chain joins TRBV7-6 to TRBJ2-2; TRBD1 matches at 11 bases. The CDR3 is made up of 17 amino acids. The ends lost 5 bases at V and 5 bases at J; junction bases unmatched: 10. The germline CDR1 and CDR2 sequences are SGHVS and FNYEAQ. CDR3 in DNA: TGTGCCAGCAGCCGGGACAGGGGGGGCGGAAGAACCGGGGAGCTGTTTTTT. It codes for CASSRDRGGGRTGELFF.

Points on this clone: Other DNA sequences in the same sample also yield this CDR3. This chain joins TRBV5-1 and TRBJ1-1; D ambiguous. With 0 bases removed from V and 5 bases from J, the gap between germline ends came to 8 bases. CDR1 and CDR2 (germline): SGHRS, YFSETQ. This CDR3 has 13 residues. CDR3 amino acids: CASSLAFNTEAFF. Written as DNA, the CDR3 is TGCGCCAGCAGCTTGGCCTTTAATACTGAAGCTTTCTTT.

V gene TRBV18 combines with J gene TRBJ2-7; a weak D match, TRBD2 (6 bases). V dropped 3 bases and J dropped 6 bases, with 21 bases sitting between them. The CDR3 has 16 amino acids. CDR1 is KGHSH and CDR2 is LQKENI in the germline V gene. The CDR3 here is CASSPNRDSVFSEQYF. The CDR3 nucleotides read TGTGCCAGCTCACCGAATAGGGACTCCGTTTTCTCCGAGCAGTACTTC.

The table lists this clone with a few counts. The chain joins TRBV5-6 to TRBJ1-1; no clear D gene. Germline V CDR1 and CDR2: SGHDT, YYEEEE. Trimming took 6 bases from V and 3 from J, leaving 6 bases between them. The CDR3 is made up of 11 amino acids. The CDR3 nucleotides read TGTGCCAGCACCGACTACACTGAAGCTTTCTTT. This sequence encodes CASTDYTEAFF.

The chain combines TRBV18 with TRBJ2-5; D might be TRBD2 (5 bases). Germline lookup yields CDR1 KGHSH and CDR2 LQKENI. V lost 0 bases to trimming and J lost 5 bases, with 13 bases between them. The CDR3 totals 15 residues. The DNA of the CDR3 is TGTGCCAGCTCACCACCTGGCGGGTATCGGGAGACCCAGTACTTC. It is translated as CASSPPGGYRETQYF.

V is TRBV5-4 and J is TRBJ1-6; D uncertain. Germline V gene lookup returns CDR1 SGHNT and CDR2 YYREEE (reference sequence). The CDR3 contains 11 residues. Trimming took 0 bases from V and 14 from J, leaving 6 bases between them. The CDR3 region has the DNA TGTGCCAGCAGCTTGGGAGGTACCCTCCACTTT. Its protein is CASSLGGTLHF.

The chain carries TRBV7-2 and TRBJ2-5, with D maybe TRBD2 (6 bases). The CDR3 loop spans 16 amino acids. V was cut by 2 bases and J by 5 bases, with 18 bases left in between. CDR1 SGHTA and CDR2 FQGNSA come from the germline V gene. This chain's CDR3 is CASSLFGTPPGETQYF. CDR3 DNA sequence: TGTGCCAGCAGCTTATTTGGGACTCCCCCAGGGGAGACCCAGTACTTC. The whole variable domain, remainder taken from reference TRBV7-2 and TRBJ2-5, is GAGVSQSPSNKVTEKGKDVELRCDPISGHTALYWYRQSLGQGLEFLIYFQGNSAPDKSGLPSDRFSAERTGGSVSTLTIQRTQQEDSAVYLCASSLFGTPPGETQYFGPGTRLLVL.

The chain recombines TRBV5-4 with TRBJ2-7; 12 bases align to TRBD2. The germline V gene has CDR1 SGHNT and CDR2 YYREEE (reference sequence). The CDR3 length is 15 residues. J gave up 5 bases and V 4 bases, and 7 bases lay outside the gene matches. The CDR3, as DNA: TGTGCCAGCAGCCCTGGACTAGCGGGGAGCAACGAGCAGTACTTC. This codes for CASSPGLAGSNEQYF.

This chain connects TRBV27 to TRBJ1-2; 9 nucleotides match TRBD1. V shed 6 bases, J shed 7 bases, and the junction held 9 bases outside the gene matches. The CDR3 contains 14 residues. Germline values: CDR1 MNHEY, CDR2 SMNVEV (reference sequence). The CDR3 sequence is CASRETGGGSGYTF. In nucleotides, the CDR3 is TGTGCCAGCAGGGAGACAGGGGGGGGAAGTGGCTACACCTTC.